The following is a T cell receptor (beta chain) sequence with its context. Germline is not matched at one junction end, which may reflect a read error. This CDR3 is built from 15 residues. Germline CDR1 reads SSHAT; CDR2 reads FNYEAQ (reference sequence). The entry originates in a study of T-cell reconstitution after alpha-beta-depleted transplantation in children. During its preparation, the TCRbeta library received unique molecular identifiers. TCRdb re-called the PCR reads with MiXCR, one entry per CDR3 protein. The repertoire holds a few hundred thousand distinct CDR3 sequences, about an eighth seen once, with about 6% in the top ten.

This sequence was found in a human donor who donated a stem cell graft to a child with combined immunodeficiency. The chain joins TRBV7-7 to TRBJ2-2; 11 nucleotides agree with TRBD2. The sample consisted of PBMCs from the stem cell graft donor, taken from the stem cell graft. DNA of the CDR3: TGTGCCAGCAGCGTAGCGGGAGGGGACACCGGGGAGCTGTTTTTT. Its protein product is CASSVAGGDTGELFF.